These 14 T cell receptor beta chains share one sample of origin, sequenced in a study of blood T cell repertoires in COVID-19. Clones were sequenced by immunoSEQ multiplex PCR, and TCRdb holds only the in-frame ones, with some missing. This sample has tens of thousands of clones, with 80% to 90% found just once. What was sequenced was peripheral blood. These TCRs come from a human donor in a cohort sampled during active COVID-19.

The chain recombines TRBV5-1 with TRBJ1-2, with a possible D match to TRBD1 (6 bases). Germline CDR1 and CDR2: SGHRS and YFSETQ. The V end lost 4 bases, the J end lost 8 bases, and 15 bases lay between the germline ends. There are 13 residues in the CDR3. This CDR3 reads CASSIEDSFGYTF. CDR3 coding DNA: TGCGCCAGCAGCATCGAGGACAGTTTCGGCTACACCTTC.

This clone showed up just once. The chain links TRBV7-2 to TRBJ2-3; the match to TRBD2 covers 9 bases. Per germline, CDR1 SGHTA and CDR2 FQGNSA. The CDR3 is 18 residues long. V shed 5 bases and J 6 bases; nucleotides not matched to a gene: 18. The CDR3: CASSASPLGSGRQDTQYF. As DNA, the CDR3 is TGTGCCAGCAGCGCAAGCCCTCTCGGGAGCGGGAGGCAGGATACGCAGTATTTT.

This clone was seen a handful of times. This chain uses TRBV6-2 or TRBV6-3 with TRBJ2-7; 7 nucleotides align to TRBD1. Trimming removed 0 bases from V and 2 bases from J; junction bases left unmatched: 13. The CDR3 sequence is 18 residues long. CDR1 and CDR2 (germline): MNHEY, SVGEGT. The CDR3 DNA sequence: TGTGCCAGCAGTTACTCGCAACTTACTGGGGACAGAGCCTACGAGCAGTACTTC. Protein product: CASSYSQLTGDRAYEQYF.

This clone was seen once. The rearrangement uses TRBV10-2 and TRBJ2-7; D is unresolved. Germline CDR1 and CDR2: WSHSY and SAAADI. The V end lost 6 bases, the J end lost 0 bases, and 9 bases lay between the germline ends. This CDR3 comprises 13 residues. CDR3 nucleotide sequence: TGCGCCAGCAGGACTGGATCCTCCTACGAGCAGTACTTC. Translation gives CASRTGSSYEQYF.

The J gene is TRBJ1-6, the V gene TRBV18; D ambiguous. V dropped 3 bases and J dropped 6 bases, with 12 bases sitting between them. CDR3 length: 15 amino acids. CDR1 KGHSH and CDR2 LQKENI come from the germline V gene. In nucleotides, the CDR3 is TGTGCCAGCTCACCGGAGCGGACCACTAATTCACCCCTCCACTTT. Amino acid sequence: CASSPERTTNSPLHF.

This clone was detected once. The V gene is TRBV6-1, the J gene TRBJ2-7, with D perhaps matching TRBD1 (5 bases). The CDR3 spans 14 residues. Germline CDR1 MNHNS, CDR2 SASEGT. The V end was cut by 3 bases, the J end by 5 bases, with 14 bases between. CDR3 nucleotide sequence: TGTGCCAGCAGTGATAAGGGGTCACTCGACGAGCAGTACTTC. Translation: CASSDKGSLDEQYF.

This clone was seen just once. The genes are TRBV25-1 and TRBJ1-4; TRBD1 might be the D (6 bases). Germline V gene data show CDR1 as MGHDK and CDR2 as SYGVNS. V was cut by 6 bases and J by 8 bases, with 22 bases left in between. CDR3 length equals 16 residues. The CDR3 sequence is CASSPPWGGNDEKLFF. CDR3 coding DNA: TGTGCCAGCAGCCCCCCTTGGGGGGGCAATGACGAAAAACTGTTTTTT.

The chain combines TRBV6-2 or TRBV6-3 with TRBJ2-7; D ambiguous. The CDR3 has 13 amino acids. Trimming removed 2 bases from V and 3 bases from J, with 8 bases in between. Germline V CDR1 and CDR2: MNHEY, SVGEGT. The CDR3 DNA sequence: TGTGCCAGCAGTTACCAATCCTACTACGAGCAGTACTTC. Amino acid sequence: CASSYQSYYEQYF.

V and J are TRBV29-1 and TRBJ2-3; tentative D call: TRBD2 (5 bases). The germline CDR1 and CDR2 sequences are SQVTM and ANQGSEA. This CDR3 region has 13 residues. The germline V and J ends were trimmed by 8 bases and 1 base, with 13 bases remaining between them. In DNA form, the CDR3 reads TGCAGCCATAGACGGGGTCGCACAGATACGCAGTATTTT. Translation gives CSHRRGRTDTQYF.

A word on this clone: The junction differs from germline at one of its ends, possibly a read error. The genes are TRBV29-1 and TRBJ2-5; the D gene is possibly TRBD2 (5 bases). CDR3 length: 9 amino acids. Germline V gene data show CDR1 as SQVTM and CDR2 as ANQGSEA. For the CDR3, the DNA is TGCAGCGTGAAACCGGACGGGAACTTC. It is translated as CSVKPDGNF. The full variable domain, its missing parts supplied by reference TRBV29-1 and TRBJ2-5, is SAVISQKPSRDICQRGTSLTIQCQVDSQVTMMFWYRQQPGQSLTLIATANQGSEATYESGFVIDKFPISRPNLTFSTLTVSNMSPEDSSIYLCSVKPDGNFGPGTRLLVL.

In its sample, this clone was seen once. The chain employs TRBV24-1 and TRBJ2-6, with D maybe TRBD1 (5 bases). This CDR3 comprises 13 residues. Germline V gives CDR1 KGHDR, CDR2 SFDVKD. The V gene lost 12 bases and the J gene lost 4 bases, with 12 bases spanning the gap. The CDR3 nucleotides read TGTGCCGTCCAGGGATCCGGGGCCAACGTCCTGACTTTC. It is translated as CAVQGSGANVLTF.

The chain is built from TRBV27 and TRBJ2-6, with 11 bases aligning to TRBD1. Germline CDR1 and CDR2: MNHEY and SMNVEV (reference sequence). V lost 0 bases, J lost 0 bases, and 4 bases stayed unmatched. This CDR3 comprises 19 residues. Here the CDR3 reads CASSLSGTGGDSGANVLTF. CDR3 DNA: TGTGCCAGCAGTTTATCCGGGACAGGGGGGGACTCTGGGGCCAACGTCCTGACTTTC.

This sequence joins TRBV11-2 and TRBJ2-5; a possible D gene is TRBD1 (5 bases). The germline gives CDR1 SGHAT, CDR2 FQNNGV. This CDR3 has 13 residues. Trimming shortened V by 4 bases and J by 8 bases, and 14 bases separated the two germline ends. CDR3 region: CASSSQGDRTQYF. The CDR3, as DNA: TGTGCCAGCAGCTCCCAGGGCGATCGAACCCAGTACTTC.

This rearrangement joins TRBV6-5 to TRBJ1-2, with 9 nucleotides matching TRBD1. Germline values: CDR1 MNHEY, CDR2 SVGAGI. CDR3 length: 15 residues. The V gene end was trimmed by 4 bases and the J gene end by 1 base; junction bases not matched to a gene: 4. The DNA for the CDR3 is TGTGCCAGCAGTTCCGACAGGGGGGGTAACTATGGCTACACCTTC. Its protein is CASSSDRGGNYGYTF.